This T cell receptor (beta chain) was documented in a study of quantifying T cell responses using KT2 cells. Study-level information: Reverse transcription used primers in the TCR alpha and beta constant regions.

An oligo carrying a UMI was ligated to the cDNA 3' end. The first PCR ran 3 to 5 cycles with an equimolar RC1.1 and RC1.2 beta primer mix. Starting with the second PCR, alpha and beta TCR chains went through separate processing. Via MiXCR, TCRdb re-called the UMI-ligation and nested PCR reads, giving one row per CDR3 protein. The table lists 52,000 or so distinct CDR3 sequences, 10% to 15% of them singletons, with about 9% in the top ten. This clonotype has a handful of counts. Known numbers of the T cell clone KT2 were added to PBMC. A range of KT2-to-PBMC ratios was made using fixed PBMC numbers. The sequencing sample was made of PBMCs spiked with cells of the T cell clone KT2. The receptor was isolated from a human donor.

CDR3 sequence reads: CASSISGTGGYTF. Written as DNA, the CDR3 is TGTGCCAGTAGTATCTCGGGGACAGGAGGCTACACCTTC. The chain links TRBV19 to TRBJ1-2, with 8 bases matching TRBD1. The V and J ends lost 3 bases and 8 bases, in that order; junction bases with no gene match: 5. The CDR3 contains 13 residues. From germline, CDR1 is LNHDA and CDR2 SQIVND (reference sequence). Full variable domain (rest looked up from reference TRBV19 and TRBJ1-2): DGGITQSPKYLFRKEGQNVTLSCEQNLNHDAMYWYRQDPGQGLRLIYYSQIVNDFQKGDIAEGYSVSREKKESFPLTVTSAQKNPTAFYLCASSISGTGGYTFGSGTRLTVV.